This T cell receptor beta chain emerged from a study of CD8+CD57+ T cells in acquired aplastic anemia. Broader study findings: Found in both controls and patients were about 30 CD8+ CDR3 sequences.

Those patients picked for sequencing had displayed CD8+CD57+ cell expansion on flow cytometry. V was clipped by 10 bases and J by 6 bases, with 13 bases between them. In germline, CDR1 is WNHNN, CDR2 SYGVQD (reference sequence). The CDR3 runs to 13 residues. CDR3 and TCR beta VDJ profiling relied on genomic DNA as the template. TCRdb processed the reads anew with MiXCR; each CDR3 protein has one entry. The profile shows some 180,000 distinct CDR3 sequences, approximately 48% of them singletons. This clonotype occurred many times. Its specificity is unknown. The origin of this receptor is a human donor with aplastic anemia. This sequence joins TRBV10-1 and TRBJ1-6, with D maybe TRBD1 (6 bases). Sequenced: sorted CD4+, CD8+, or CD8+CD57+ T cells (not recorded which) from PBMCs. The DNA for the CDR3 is TGCGCCACCAAAAAGGACAGTAATTCACCCCTCCACTTT. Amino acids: CATKKDSNSPLHF.